This TCR beta chain appears in the sequencing data of a study of cytomegalovirus exposure and HLA in healthy donors. As to this clone: What it recognizes is unknown.

Findings and limits, study-wide: Fewer N-insertions (relative to the roughly 730-donor mean) were reportedly seen in an Asian-associated ancestry cluster in a later analysis.

PCR amplification relied on 60 Vbeta primers (plus 13 Jbeta primers). Sequencing was performed with immunoSEQ multiplex PCR; in TCRdb, only in-frame clones are kept and a portion is missing. The data show some 170,000 clones, with 75% to 90% seen just once and more than 0.9% held by the top ten. Per germline, CDR1 SQVTM and CDR2 ANQGSEA. This CDR3 is built from 18 residues. Losses at the gene ends were 5 bases for V and 6 bases for J; bases not matched to a gene: 16. This receptor was obtained from a girl aged 2 to 9 in good health and CMV-seropositive. Sequences were obtained from PBMCs. V gene TRBV29-1 combines with J gene TRBJ2-5, with 15 nucleotides matching TRBD2. CDR3 nucleotide sequence: TGCAGCGTTCGGTTCTGGACGCGTGGACTAGCGGGAGGGAAGACCCAGTACTTC. The encoded protein is CSVRFWTRGLAGGKTQYF.